Sequencing of this TCR beta chain was carried out in a study of T-cell memory formation after mild COVID-19. Study-wide context: Across donors, TCR clusters were largely donor specific. Whole-study results and caveats: CD4/CD8 balance characterized clones contracting day 15 to 85, and CD4+ skew characterized later expanders.

This clonotype appeared many times. Its antigen is undetermined. Germline values: CDR1 SGHTA, CDR2 FQGNSA. The CDR3 is 14 residues long. V was cut by 5 bases and J by 5 bases, with 15 bases left in between. Each CDR3 protein gets one entry after TCRdb re-called the 5' RACE reads with MiXCR. The sample carries roughly 35,000 distinct CDR3 sequences, about 21% recorded once. The sample was PBMCs or a T cell subset sorted from them (not recorded which). This receptor was taken from an adult who had mild COVID-19 (a few samples of this study predate the infection). Cell type and time point are not known. The chain is built from TRBV7-2 and TRBJ1-1, with D hard to call. The CDR3 sequence: CASSLRGVRTEAFF. In DNA form, the CDR3 reads TGTGCCAGCAGCCTACGTGGGGTAAGGACTGAAGCTTTCTTT.